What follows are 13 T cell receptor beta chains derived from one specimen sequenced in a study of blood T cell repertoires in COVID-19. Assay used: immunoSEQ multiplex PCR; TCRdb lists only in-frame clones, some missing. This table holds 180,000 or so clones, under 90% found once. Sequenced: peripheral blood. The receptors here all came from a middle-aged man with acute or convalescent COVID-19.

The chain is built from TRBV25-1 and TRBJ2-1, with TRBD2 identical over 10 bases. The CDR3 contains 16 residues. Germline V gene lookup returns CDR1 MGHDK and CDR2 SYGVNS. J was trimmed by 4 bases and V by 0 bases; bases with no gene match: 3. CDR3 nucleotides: TGTGCCAGCAGTGAATACGGAGCGGGGGGGTACAATGAGCAGTTCTTC. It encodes CASSEYGAGGYNEQFF.

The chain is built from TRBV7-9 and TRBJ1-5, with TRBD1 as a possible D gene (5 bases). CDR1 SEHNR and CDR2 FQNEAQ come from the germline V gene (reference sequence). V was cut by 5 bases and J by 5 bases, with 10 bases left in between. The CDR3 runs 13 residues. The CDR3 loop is CASSPQGDQPQHF. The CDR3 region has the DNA TGTGCCAGCAGCCCCCAGGGCGATCAGCCCCAGCATTTT.

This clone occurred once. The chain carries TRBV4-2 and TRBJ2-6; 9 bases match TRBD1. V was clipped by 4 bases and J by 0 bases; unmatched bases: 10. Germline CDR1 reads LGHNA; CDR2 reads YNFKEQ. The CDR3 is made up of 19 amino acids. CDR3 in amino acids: CASSPPRGQGFSGANVLTF. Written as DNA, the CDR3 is TGTGCCAGCAGCCCTCCTCGGGGACAGGGTTTCTCTGGGGCCAACGTCCTGACTTTC.

The CDR3 sequence is CASSQGTGIARNTEAFF. The CDR3 region has the DNA TGTGCCAGCAGCCAAGGGACTGGGATTGCGCGGAACACTGAAGCTTTCTTT. The V gene is TRBV4-2, the J gene TRBJ1-1; D remains unclear. Germline V gene lookup returns CDR1 LGHNA and CDR2 YNFKEQ. There are 17 residues in the CDR3. V lost 1 base and J 1 base, leaving 16 bases between the germline ends.

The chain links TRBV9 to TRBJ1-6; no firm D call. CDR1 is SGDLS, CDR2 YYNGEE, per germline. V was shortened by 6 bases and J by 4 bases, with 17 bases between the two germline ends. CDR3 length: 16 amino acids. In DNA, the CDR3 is TGTGCCAGCACCCCGTTCGAGGCCCCGTATAATTCACCCCTCCACTTT. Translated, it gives CASTPFEAPYNSPLHF.

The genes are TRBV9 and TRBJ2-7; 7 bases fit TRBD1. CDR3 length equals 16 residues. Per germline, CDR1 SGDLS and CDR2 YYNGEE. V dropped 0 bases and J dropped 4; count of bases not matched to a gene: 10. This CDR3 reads CASSVEGATGLYEQYF. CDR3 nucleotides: TGTGCCAGCAGCGTAGAGGGGGCCACGGGTTTATACGAGCAGTACTTC.

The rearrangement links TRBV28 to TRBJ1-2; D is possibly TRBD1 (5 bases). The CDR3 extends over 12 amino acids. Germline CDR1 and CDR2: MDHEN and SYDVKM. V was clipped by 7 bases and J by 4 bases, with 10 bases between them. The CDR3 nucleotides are TGTGCCAGCAATGGGGCTGGCTATGGCTACACCTTC. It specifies CASNGAGYGYTF.

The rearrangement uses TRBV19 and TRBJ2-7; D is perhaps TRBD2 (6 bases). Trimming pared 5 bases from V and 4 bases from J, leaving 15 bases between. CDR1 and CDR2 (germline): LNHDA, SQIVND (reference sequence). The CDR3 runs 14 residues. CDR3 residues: CASSVPGLIYEQYF. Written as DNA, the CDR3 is TGTGCCAGTAGTGTTCCGGGACTGATTTACGAGCAGTACTTC.

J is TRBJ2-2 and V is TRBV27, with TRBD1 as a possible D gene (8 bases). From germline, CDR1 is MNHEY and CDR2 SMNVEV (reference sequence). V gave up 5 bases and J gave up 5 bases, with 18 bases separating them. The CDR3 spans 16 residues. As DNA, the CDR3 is TGTGCCAGCAGTCCACAGGGGGGGTATAGGACCGGGGAGCTGTTTTTT. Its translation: CASSPQGGYRTGELFF.

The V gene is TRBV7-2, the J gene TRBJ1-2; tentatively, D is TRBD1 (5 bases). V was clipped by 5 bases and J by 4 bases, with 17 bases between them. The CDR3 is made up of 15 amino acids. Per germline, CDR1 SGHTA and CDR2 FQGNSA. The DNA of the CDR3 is TGTGCCAGCAGCGCCCGCGCGGGGGAACCCTATGGCTACACCTTC. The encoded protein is CASSARAGEPYGYTF.

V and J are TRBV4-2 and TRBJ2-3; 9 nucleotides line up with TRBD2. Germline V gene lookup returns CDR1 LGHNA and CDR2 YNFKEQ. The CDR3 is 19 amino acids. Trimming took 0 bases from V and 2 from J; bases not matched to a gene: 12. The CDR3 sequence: CASSQDSGSGGSLTDTQYF. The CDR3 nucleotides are TGTGCCAGCAGCCAAGACTCGGGCAGCGGGGGGTCCCTCACAGATACGCAGTATTTT.

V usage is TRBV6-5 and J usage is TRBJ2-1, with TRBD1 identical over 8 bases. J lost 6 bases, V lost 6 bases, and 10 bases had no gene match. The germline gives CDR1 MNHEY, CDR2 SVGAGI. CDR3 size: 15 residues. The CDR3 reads CASSPGQDPRNEQFF. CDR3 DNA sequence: TGTGCCAGCAGCCCGGGACAGGACCCTCGCAATGAGCAGTTCTTC.

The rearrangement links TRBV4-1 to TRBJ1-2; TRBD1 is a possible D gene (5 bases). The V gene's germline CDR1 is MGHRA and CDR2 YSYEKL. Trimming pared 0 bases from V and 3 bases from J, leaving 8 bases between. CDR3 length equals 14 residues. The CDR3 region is CASSQEEGDYGYTF. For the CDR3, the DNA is TGCGCCAGCAGCCAAGAGGAAGGGGACTATGGCTACACCTTC.